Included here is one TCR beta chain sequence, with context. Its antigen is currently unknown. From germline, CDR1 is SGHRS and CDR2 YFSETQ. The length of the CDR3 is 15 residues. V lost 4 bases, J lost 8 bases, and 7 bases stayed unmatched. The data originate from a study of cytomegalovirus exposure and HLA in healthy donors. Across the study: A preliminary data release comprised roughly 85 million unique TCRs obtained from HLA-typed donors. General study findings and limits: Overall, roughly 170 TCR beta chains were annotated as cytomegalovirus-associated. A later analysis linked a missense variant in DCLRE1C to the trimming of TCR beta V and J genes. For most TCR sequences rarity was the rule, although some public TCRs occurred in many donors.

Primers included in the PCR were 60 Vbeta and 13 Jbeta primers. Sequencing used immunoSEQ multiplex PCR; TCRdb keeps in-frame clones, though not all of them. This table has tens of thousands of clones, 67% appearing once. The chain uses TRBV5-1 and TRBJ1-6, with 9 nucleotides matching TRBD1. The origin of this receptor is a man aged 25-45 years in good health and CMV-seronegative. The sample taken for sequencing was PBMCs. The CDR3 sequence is CASSTGTGIDSPLHF. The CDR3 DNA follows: TGCGCCAGCAGCACAGGGACAGGGATCGATTCACCCCTCCACTTT.